The TCR beta chain under discussion was sequenced for a study of tumor-infiltrating lymphocytes in localized non-small cell lung cancer. For the study at large: Patients included smokers and never-smokers with various histologies, some sampled after neoadjuvant chemotherapy.

V was clipped by 9 bases and J by 0 bases, with 14 bases between them. Germline V lookup: CDR1 MNHEY, CDR2 SMNVEV (reference sequence). The CDR3 consists of 14 residues. This clone was counted between two and nine times. Here immunoSEQ multiplex PCR was the method, and the copy in TCRdb shows in-frame clones only, minus some. The data contain 9,500 to 10,000 clones, 60% to 75% of them singletons. The receptor comes from a human donor with non-small cell lung cancer. The chain carries TRBV27 and TRBJ1-1; tentative D call: TRBD1 (5 bases). Sequencing was performed on lung tumor tissue. This CDR3 reads CASRLDRLNTEAFF. The CDR3 nucleotides are TGTGCCAGTAGACTTGACAGATTGAACACTGAAGCTTTCTTT.